This T cell receptor (beta chain) was sequenced in a study of cytotoxic CD8 clonotypes in ibrutinib-treated CLL. Study-level information: Collecting the response samples happened after a median 12 months of treatment, with a range of 6 to 36. Average yields of around 230,000 productive templates and 75,000 to 100,000 productive rearrangements characterized the samples.

Investigators sought sequencing depths of between 1 in 200,000 and 1 in 1 million T cells. Assay: immunoSEQ multiplex PCR; the TCRdb copy retains only in-frame clones and omits some. The sample consists of roughly 76,000 clones, about 84% of them appearing once. Germline V lookup: CDR1 MNHNY, CDR2 SVGAGI (reference sequence). Germline trimming cut 7 bases from V and 2 bases from J; bases unmatched to any gene: 4. CDR3 length: 14 amino acids. The sequencing here drew on PBMCs, taken at disease progression, from a patient treated with ibrutinib. The TCR originated in a human donor with chronic lymphocytic leukemia. This chain joins TRBV6-6 and TRBJ2-2; TRBD1 aligns across 7 bases. Here the CDR3 reads CASMRGQNTGELFF. The CDR3 nucleotides are TGTGCCAGCATGAGGGGGCAAAACACCGGGGAGCTGTTTTTT.